This T cell receptor beta chain was profiled in a study of long-term antiretroviral therapy in people with HIV. Researchers report immunoSEQ v3.0 was run at survey level. TCRdb keeps only in-frame clones here, not all; method: immunoSEQ multiplex PCR. The sample lists fewer than 30,000 clones, 86% occurring once. CDR3 size: 14 residues. Germline V gene data show CDR1 as SGHRS and CDR2 as YFSETQ. Trimming removed 4 bases at V and 4 bases at J, with 11 bases between. The rearrangement joins TRBV5-1 to TRBJ1-4; no clear D gene. This receptor was taken from a woman aged 25-40 years with HIV. The sample in question was unsorted PBMCs, obtained 0.8 years after starting antiretroviral therapy. The CDR3 loop is CASSLDGVNEKLFF. The CDR3 region has the DNA TGCGCCAGCAGCCTCGACGGGGTTAATGAAAAACTGTTTTTT.